This TCR beta chain comes out of a study of T-cell reconstitution after alpha-beta-depleted transplantation in children. V was pared by 1 base and J by 0 bases, with 10 bases between. CDR3 length equals 14 residues. Germline CDR1 and CDR2: DFQATT and SNEGSKA (reference sequence). A TCRbeta library incorporating unique molecular identifiers was prepared. One entry per CDR3 protein, called by TCRdb with MiXCR from the PCR reads. The sample includes almost 400,000 distinct CDR3 sequences, roughly 22% of them seen just once. Source: PBMCs from the stem cell graft donor, taken from the stem cell graft. The receptor's source is a human donor who donated a stem cell graft to a child with acute myeloid leukemia. V usage is TRBV20-1 and J usage is TRBJ2-7; D is possibly TRBD1 (6 bases). CDR3 DNA: TGCAGTGCTAGAGTCCGGGACAACTCCTACGAGCAGTACTTC. Amino acid sequence: CSARVRDNSYEQYF.